A single sample gave rise to the 23 T cell receptor beta chains below, sequenced in a study of low-dose radiotherapy and immunotherapy resistance in tumors. cDNA synthesis used a TRAV/TRBV-specific primer set for both chains. The PCR that amplified TCRs ran for around 21 cycles, relying on a constant-region primer and a V-primer adapter. TCRdb fed the reads into MiXCR, producing one record per CDR3 protein. The sample shows some 40,000 distinct CDR3 sequences, about 20% of them seen only once. Time point meaning: after trial treatment. The treatment was: LDRT plus nivolumab, ipilimumab, low-dose cyclophosphamide and aspirin (RACIN trial). This specimen was PBMCs, taken after low-dose radiotherapy plus immunotherapy. The source is a female donor with ovarian cancer.

This clonotype was seen repeatedly, ten times or more. The chain couples TRBV2 to TRBJ1-1, with D uncertain. The CDR3 has 11 residues. Trimming removed 6 bases at V and 2 bases at J, with 4 bases between. Germline CDR1 reads SNHLY; CDR2 reads FYNNEI. The CDR3 DNA reads as TGTGCCAGCAGGCCCAACACTGAAGCTTTCTTT. This translates into CASRPNTEAFF.

This clonotype was seen repeatedly, ten times or more. As DNA, the CDR3 is TGCAGTGCTAGAGTCCCACCCGGCAGGGAAAGCTCTGGGGCCAACGTCCTGACTTTC. The encoded protein is CSARVPPGRESSGANVLTF. This sequence joins TRBV20-1 and TRBJ2-6, with a possible D match to TRBD1 (5 bases). The germline V gene has CDR1 DFQATT and CDR2 SNEGSKA (reference sequence). This CDR3 has 19 residues. Trimming left V 1 base short and J 0 bases short, with 19 bases between.

This clonotype was observed at least ten times. The rearrangement links TRBV10-3 to TRBJ2-7; 8 bases agree with TRBD1. J lost 0 bases, V lost 0 bases, and 1 base had no gene match. The CDR3 is 15 residues long. Germline-derived CDR1 and CDR2 are ENHRY and SYGVKD. CDR3 protein: CAISESGQVSYEQYF. CDR3 nucleotide sequence: TGTGCCATCAGTGAGTCGGGACAGGTCTCCTACGAGCAGTACTTC.

Many counts were recorded for this clonotype. V is TRBV7-3 and J is TRBJ2-3; 7 bases line up with TRBD1. The CDR3 length is 22 residues. CDR1 SGHTA and CDR2 FQGTGA come from the germline V gene. V was pared by 5 bases and J by 0 bases, with 26 bases of the junction left unmatched. The CDR3 nucleotides are TGTGCCAGCAGCCTCCCCCCCAACCTCGAACGTCATTCACAGGGGAGCACAGATACGCAGTATTTT. Protein product: CASSLPPNLERHSQGSTDTQYF.

J is TRBJ2-3 and V is TRBV6-6; possible D gene TRBD1, 5 bases. The CDR3 loop spans 15 amino acids. V was trimmed by 2 bases and J by 2 bases, leaving 11 bases between them. From germline, CDR1 is MNHNY and CDR2 SVGAGI (reference sequence). CDR3 bases: TGTGCCAGCAGTTACCGTGGGGCCCCCACAGATACGCAGTATTTT. It encodes CASSYRGAPTDTQYF.

Within the sample, this clonotype is medium-sized. The gene calls are TRBV28 and TRBJ2-1; D tentatively reads TRBD1 or TRBD2 (5 bases each). V was shortened by 4 bases and J by 9 bases, with 19 bases between the two germline ends. Germline values: CDR1 MDHEN, CDR2 SYDVKM. The CDR3 spans 15 residues. Here the CDR3 DNA reads TGTGCCAGCAGTTCGCCCGGGGCACAGTACGGTGAGCAGTTCTTC. Its protein product is CASSSPGAQYGEQFF.

In its sample, this clonotype was seen many times. The genes are TRBV20-1 and TRBJ2-7; 7 bases map to TRBD2. Germline CDR1 reads DFQATT; CDR2 reads SNEGSKA (reference sequence). Trimming removed 4 bases from V and 1 base from J; junction bases left unmatched: 4. CDR3 length: 13 residues. CDR3 region: CSATGGGSYEQYF. The CDR3 DNA sequence: TGCAGTGCTACGGGGGGTGGGTCCTACGAGCAGTACTTC.

This clonotype was observed at least ten times. The CDR3 sequence: CASSPQGLASLRDEQFF. The CDR3 DNA is TGTGCCAGCAGCCCCCAAGGACTAGCGAGCCTCCGAGATGAGCAGTTCTTC. The chain recombines TRBV11-2 with TRBJ2-1; TRBD2 matches at 9 bases. This CDR3 comprises 17 residues. The V segment lost 5 bases and the J segment 8 bases; nucleotides outside the gene matches: 16. The V gene's germline CDR1 is SGHAT and CDR2 FQNNGV.

This clonotype was seen repeatedly, ten times or more. J is TRBJ2-7 and V is TRBV5-4; TRBD1 aligns across 8 bases. The CDR3 covers 12 residues. CDR1 and CDR2 (germline): SGHNT, YYREEE (reference sequence). The trim removed 7 bases at V and 9 bases at J, leaving 9 bases unmatched. The CDR3 region is CASGQGLEGQYF. CDR3 DNA: TGTGCCAGCGGACAGGGCCTTGAGGGGCAGTACTTC.

This clonotype was counted ten times or more. The chain recombines TRBV10-3 with TRBJ1-2, with a possible D match to TRBD1 (6 bases). The germline V and J ends were trimmed by 0 bases and 6 bases, with 11 bases remaining between them. Germline values: CDR1 ENHRY, CDR2 SYGVKD. The CDR3 spans 14 residues. The CDR3 here is CAISESAGADGYTF. In DNA, the CDR3 is TGTGCCATCAGTGAGTCGGCAGGGGCGGATGGCTACACCTTC.

This clonotype occurred many times. The chain is built from TRBV2 and TRBJ2-2; a possible D gene is TRBD2 (5 bases). Germline lookup yields CDR1 SNHLY and CDR2 FYNNEI. V was pared by 5 bases and J by 0 bases, with 7 bases between. The CDR3 is made up of 14 amino acids. Here the CDR3 DNA reads TGTGCCAGCAGTTCGGAGGCGAACACCGGGGAGCTGTTTTTT. Amino acids: CASSSEANTGELFF. Supplemented by reference TRBV2 and TRBJ2-2, the full variable domain reads EPEVTQTPSHQVTQMGQEVILRCVPISNHLYFYWYRQILGQKVEFLVSFYNNEISEKSEIFDDQFSVERPDGSNFTLKIRSTKLEDSAMYFCASSSEANTGELFFGEGSRLTVL.

This clonotype was detected many times. The chain links TRBV4-1 to TRBJ2-1; D possibly uses TRBD1 or TRBD2 (5 bases each). Trimming removed 1 base at V and 8 bases at J, with 9 bases between. Germline CDR1 is MGHRA and CDR2 is YSYEKL. This CDR3 comprises 13 residues. CDR3 sequence (DNA): TGCGCCAGCAGCCAAGTGAGGGGCGATGAGCAGTTCTTC. Encoded protein: CASSQVRGDEQFF.

This chain uses TRBV19 with TRBJ2-7; TRBD1 matches 9 bases. This CDR3 is built from 15 residues. Per germline, CDR1 LNHDA and CDR2 SQIVND (reference sequence). V trimming: 6 bases; J trimming: 2 bases; junction bases outside the gene matches: 8. CDR3 in DNA: TGTGCCAGTAGAGGACAGGGGAAGGGTGCCTACGAGCAGTACTTC. As protein: CASRGQGKGAYEQYF.

In its sample, this clonotype was seen a few times. The CDR3 sequence is CASSTKTGGYGYTF. DNA of the CDR3: TGTGCCAGCAGCACCAAGACAGGGGGCTATGGCTACACCTTC. V gene TRBV11-2 combines with J gene TRBJ1-2, with TRBD1 matching 9 bases. Per the germline V gene, CDR1 is SGHAT and CDR2 is FQNNGV. The length of the CDR3 is 14 residues. J was trimmed by 4 bases and V by 5 bases; bases with no gene match: 5.

This clonotype was counted between two and nine times. The DNA is left out, because the CDR3 cannot be placed on it with certainty; the CDR3 is given as TCRdb lists it. The chain couples TRBV5-1 to TRBJ1-4; TRBD1 is taken as the D call from the table, unchecked against the DNA. Germline V gene sequence: CDR1 SGHRS, CDR2 YFSETQ. The CDR3 has 17 residues if both end residues are counted. CDR3 amino acids: CASSLQWGSNEKLFFFF.

This clonotype was seen repeatedly, ten times or more. This sequence joins TRBV3-1 and TRBJ2-7, with 7 bases identical to TRBD1. V was clipped by 1 base and J by 3 bases; unmatched bases: 6. The germline V gene encodes CDR1 LGHDT and CDR2 YNNKEL (reference sequence). The CDR3 sequence is 15 residues long. CDR3 sequence reads: CASSQGKGARYEQYF. Written as DNA, the CDR3 is TGTGCCAGCAGCCAAGGGAAGGGGGCGCGCTACGAGCAGTACTTC.

In the case of this clonotype: This likely traces to a read error, being one base from a far larger clone. This rearrangement joins TRBV20-1 to TRBJ2-7, with D maybe TRBD2 (5 bases). Trimming took off 3 bases at V and 7 bases at J, with 19 bases between the two ends. CDR3 size: 14 residues. Germline-derived CDR1 and CDR2 are DFQATT and SNEGSKA (reference sequence). CDR3 sequence (DNA): TGCAGTGCTAGCGAGGGCGGGTGGTACAATGAGCAGTACTTC. Its protein product is CSASEGGWYNEQYF.

There are a few counts of this clonotype. This chain uses TRBV10-3 with TRBJ1-1; 10 bases align to TRBD1. The CDR3 loop spans 12 amino acids. Trimming cost V 9 bases and J 7 bases; bases outside gene matches: 5. Germline V gives CDR1 ENHRY, CDR2 SYGVKD. In DNA form, the CDR3 reads TGTGCCATGGGACAGGGGAAAAGTGAAGCTTTCTTT. It encodes CAMGQGKSEAFF.

This clonotype was observed at least ten times. This sequence joins TRBV20-1 and TRBJ2-4; weak D call: TRBD1 (6 bases). The CDR3 is 13 residues long. Germline assignment: CDR1 DFQATT and CDR2 SNEGSKA (reference sequence). V gave up 2 bases and J gave up 5 bases, with 10 bases separating them. The CDR3 protein is CSARPGHQNIQYF. The CDR3 nucleotides are TGCAGTGCTAGACCGGGACACCAAAACATTCAGTACTTC.

This clonotype occurred many times. The chain recombines TRBV5-1 with TRBJ2-1, with no clear D. Germline-derived CDR1 and CDR2 are SGHRS and YFSETQ. The CDR3 sequence is 15 residues long. Trimming removed 0 bases at V and 4 bases at J, with 11 bases between. CDR3 region: CASSLAGQQYNEQFF. In nucleotides, the CDR3 is TGCGCCAGCAGCTTGGCCGGGCAACAATACAATGAGCAGTTCTTC.

This clonotype was observed many times. V and J are TRBV20-1 and TRBJ2-7; TRBD1 is a possible D gene (5 bases). Trimming took off 1 base at V and 7 bases at J, with 17 bases between the two ends. The CDR3 has 14 residues. CDR1 and CDR2 from the germline V gene are DFQATT and SNEGSKA (reference sequence). CDR3 DNA: TGCAGTGCTAGAGGGCAGGGCAAATCGGAGGAGCAGTACTTC. Encoded protein: CSARGQGKSEEQYF.

This clonotype was seen only a few times. V usage is TRBV5-8 and J usage is TRBJ2-5, with TRBD1 identical over 8 bases. With V trimmed by 6 bases and J by 5 bases, 12 bases remained unmatched. CDR1 and CDR2 (germline): SGHTS, YDEGEE. There are 15 residues in the CDR3. The CDR3 region is CASTQDRESVETQYF. Here the CDR3 DNA reads TGTGCCAGCACCCAGGACAGGGAAAGCGTGGAGACCCAGTACTTC.

This clonotype was detected many times. J is TRBJ2-1 and V is TRBV7-3, with D possibly matching TRBD2 (5 bases). The V gene lost 5 bases and the J gene lost 7 bases, with 12 bases spanning the gap. CDR1 and CDR2 (germline): SGHTA, FQGTGA. The CDR3 extends over 13 amino acids. CDR3 DNA: TGTGCCAGCAGCACCCCTACTAGTAATGAGCAGTTCTTC. Translated, it gives CASSTPTSNEQFF.